This T cell receptor (beta chain) was recovered during a study of graft-versus-host responses after intestinal transplantation. About the research overall: Each recipient received anti-thymocyte globulin induction, then tacrolimus and steroids for 3 to 4 years.

Study observations and caveats: Circulating GvH clone levels at their peak were associated with HvG declines (early post-transplant).

Here immunoSEQ multiplex PCR was the method, and the copy in TCRdb shows in-frame clones only, minus some. The data show under 7,500 clones, roughly a third seen once. CFSE-labeled responder cells (approximately 200,000) were plated with approximately 200,000 irradiated, violet-dye-labeled stimulator cells. CD3+CD4+ and CD3+CD8+ responders that were proliferating and CFSE-low were sorted post-reaction. Germline CDR1 SGHVS, CDR2 FQNEAQ. V shed 1 base and J 4 bases; nucleotides not matched to a gene: 3. There are 15 residues in the CDR3. This chain uses TRBV7-8 with TRBJ1-5; TRBD1 agrees at 8 bases. Specimen: alloreactive CD8+ T cells from a mixed lymphocyte reaction culture, collected before transplantation. The subset denotes: CFSE-low proliferating T cells sorted from roughly 6-day pre-transplant mixed lymphocyte reaction (GvH or HvG direction). This receptor was taken from a human patient who was an organ donor for intestinal transplantation. CDR3 residues: CASSLDRGGNQPQHF. Here the CDR3 DNA reads TGTGCCAGCAGCTTAGACAGGGGGGGGAATCAGCCCCAGCATTTT.